This T cell receptor (beta chain) comes out of a study of blood T cell repertoires in COVID-19. Turning to the study itself: Acute-phase and convalescent COVID-19 samples originated in the United States, Italy and Spain.

Sequenced by immunoSEQ multiplex PCR; TCRdb stores in-frame clones only, minus some. The table includes about 120,000 clones, about four fifths detected once. The receptor was derived from an older woman with acute or convalescent COVID-19. Specimen: peripheral blood.

Here the CDR3 reads CASSLGQMVQGTLHF. In DNA, the CDR3 is TGTGCCAGCAGCTTGGGTCAGATGGTTCAGGGGACCCTCCACTTT. The V call is TRBV5-5, the J call TRBJ1-6; TRBD1 might be the D (6 bases). V gave up 0 bases and J gave up 14 bases, with 18 bases separating them. Germline CDR1 is SGHKS and CDR2 is YYEKEE (reference sequence). CDR3 size: 15 residues.